This TCR beta chain was sequenced during a study of identical twins. A universal primer site arose from template switching, and cDNA bore unique molecular identifiers. TCRdb re-analysed the 5' RACE reads in MiXCR, keeping a single row per CDR3 protein. The repertoire includes around 1.7 million distinct CDR3 sequences, roughly a third of them detected once, and 0.25% to 0.3% sits in the top ten. This clonotype was observed a few times. The V gene lost 3 bases and the J gene lost 2 bases, with 13 bases spanning the gap. The germline V gene has CDR1 SGHAT and CDR2 FQNNGV. CDR3 length: 16 amino acids. The sample comprised cord blood. This receptor was identified in a newborn girl in good health. The V call is TRBV11-2, the J call TRBJ1-4; possibly TRBD1 for D (5 bases). The CDR3 nucleotides are TGTGCCAGCAGCTTGTGGCAGGGAAGGACTAATGAAAAACTGTTTTTT. Translated, it gives CASSLWQGRTNEKLFF.